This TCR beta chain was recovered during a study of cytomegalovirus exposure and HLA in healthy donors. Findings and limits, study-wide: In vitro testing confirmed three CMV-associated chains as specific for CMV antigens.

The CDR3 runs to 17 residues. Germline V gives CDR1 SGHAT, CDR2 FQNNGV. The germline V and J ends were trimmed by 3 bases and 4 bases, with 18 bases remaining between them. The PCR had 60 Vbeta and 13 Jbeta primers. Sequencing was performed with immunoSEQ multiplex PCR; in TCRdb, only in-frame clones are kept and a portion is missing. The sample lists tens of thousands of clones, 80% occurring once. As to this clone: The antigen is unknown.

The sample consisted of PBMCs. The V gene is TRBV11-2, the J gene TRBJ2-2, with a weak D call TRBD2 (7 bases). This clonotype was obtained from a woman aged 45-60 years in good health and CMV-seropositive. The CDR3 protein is CASSLGGATRRTGELFF. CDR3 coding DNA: TGTGCCAGCAGCTTGGGGGGGGCAACCAGGCGCACCGGGGAGCTGTTTTTT.